Each of the 17 T cell receptor beta chains below was sequenced from the same sample in a study of T cell changes during pregnancy in multiple sclerosis. The table came from immunoSEQ multiplex PCR; TCRdb's copy has only in-frame clones and leaves some out. The sample holds some 43,000 clones, less than 95% seen once. The starting material was CD8+ T cells from peripheral blood mononuclear cells, obtained in the first trimester of pregnancy. These receptor sequences come from a female donor with multiple sclerosis, enrolled in a pregnancy study.

This chain joins TRBV11-2 and TRBJ2-2, with 8 positions matching TRBD1. There are 14 residues in the CDR3. V shed 5 bases, J shed 8 bases, and the junction held 7 bases outside the gene matches. The germline V gene encodes CDR1 SGHAT and CDR2 FQNNGV. CDR3 nucleotide sequence: TGTGCCAGCAGCCCCAGGGGGCGCAATGGGGAGCTGTTTTTT. Protein: CASSPRGRNGELFF.

This clone occurred a few times. This chain uses TRBV6-5 with TRBJ2-1; D gene uncertain. V was pared by 2 bases and J by 7 bases, with 9 bases between. The CDR3 extends over 13 amino acids. Germline CDR1 MNHEY, CDR2 SVGAGI. CDR3 sequence reads: CASSYGPLNEQFF. In DNA, the CDR3 is TGTGCCAGCAGTTACGGGCCCCTAAATGAGCAGTTCTTC.

The V and J genes are TRBV6-5 and TRBJ1-2, with TRBD1 as a possible D gene (5 bases). CDR1 and CDR2 (germline): MNHEY, SVGAGI. V lost 6 bases, J lost 8 bases, and 16 bases lay in between. The CDR3 spans 13 residues. The CDR3 DNA follows: TGTGCCAGCAGCACTACAGGATTTGAAGGCTACACCTTC. Protein sequence: CASSTTGFEGYTF.

The DNA of the CDR3 is TGTGCCAGCAGTGCAGGGGGAAACAATGAGCAGTTCTTC. As protein: CASSAGGNNEQFF. J is TRBJ2-1 and V is TRBV6-4; TRBD1 matches 7 bases. V gave up 4 bases and J gave up 5 bases; unmatched junction bases: 2. The germline gives CDR1 MRHNA, CDR2 SNTAGT. The CDR3 contains 13 residues.

The chain combines TRBV27 with TRBJ2-7; D possibly corresponds to TRBD2 (7 bases). Germline assignment: CDR1 MNHEY and CDR2 SMNVEV (reference sequence). The CDR3 spans 16 residues. Trimming took 8 bases from V and 0 from J, leaving 20 bases between them. The DNA of the CDR3 is TGTGCCAGCCGACCCACGCCGGGGGGCGCCTCCTACGAGCAGTACTTC. Amino acids: CASRPTPGGASYEQYF.

V and J are TRBV9 and TRBJ2-1; 11 bases agree with TRBD1. In germline, CDR1 is SGDLS, CDR2 YYNGEE. V trimming: 0 bases; J trimming: 8 bases; junction bases outside the gene matches: 10. The CDR3 has 17 amino acids. This chain's CDR3 is CASSVGQGDRGRDEQFF. The CDR3 nucleotides read TGTGCCAGCAGCGTAGGACAGGGGGACAGGGGGAGAGATGAGCAGTTCTTC.

The chain carries TRBV30 and TRBJ2-1; TRBD1 agrees at 9 bases. The V segment lost 6 bases and the J segment 4 bases; nucleotides outside the gene matches: 7. The germline V gene encodes CDR1 GTSNPN and CDR2 SVGIG (reference sequence). CDR3 length: 14 residues. CDR3 region: CACRTGDLYNEQFF. CDR3 bases: TGTGCCTGCCGGACAGGGGACCTATACAATGAGCAGTTCTTC.

The chain employs TRBV6-5 and TRBJ2-7; the D gene is possibly TRBD2 (5 bases). Trimming removed 6 bases at V and 2 bases at J, with 11 bases between. CDR1 MNHEY and CDR2 SVGAGI come from the germline V gene. The CDR3 is 13 amino acids. CDR3 protein: CASSHGLAYEQYF. The CDR3, as DNA: TGTGCCAGCAGCCACGGACTTGCCTACGAGCAGTACTTC.

This chain joins TRBV6-1 and TRBJ2-7, with D maybe TRBD1 (6 bases). V lost 7 bases and J 3 bases, leaving 19 bases between the germline ends. This CDR3 is 15 amino acids long. CDR1 MNHNS and CDR2 SASEGT come from the germline V gene. The CDR3: CASTNRASAVYEQYF. The CDR3 coding sequence is TGTGCCAGCACAAACAGGGCCTCAGCTGTCTACGAGCAGTACTTC.

The chain combines TRBV19 with TRBJ1-5; TRBD1 is a possible D gene (6 bases). V was shortened by 3 bases and J by 1 base, with 10 bases between the two germline ends. The CDR3 has 15 residues. Germline values: CDR1 LNHDA, CDR2 SQIVND (reference sequence). The CDR3 region has the DNA TGTGCCAGTAGTATGCAGGGGTTCAGCAATCAGCCCCAGCATTTT. It is translated as CASSMQGFSNQPQHF.

The V call is TRBV9, the J call TRBJ2-3; the match to TRBD2 covers 13 bases. Per the germline V gene, CDR1 is SGDLS and CDR2 is YYNGEE. Trimming at V came to 3 bases and at J to 2 bases, leaving 3 bases not matched to a gene. CDR3 length: 16 residues. CDR3: CASSGGLAGNTDTQYF. CDR3 nucleotide sequence: TGTGCCAGCAGCGGGGGACTAGCGGGGAACACAGATACGCAGTATTTT.

For the CDR3, the DNA is TGTGCCAGCAGTGAAGCAGTACTTCTAGGAACGGACGAGCAGTACTTC. Translation: CASSEAVLLGTDEQYF. The rearrangement uses TRBV6-1 and TRBJ2-7, with D uncertain. Germline V gives CDR1 MNHNS, CDR2 SASEGT. This CDR3 is 16 amino acids long. Trimming removed 0 bases at V and 5 bases at J, with 17 bases between.

The rearrangement uses TRBV4-1 and TRBJ2-5; 9 bases are a match to TRBD2. The CDR3 sequence is 17 residues long. Germline loops: CDR1 MGHRA, CDR2 YSYEKL. V lost 1 base, J lost 3 bases, and 9 bases stayed unmatched. CDR3 sequence reads: CASSQVRGAGGEETQYF. CDR3 bases: TGCGCCAGCAGCCAAGTGCGCGGAGCGGGGGGAGAAGAGACCCAGTACTTC.

The CDR3 here is CASSFRADRYNEQFF. CDR3 DNA sequence: TGTGCCAGCAGCTTCCGGGCCGACAGGTACAATGAGCAGTTCTTC. This chain links TRBV5-4 with TRBJ2-1; maybe TRBD1 (6 bases). The CDR3 is 15 amino acids. Germline loops: CDR1 SGHNT, CDR2 YYREEE (reference sequence). Trimming took off 2 bases at V and 4 bases at J, with 13 bases between the two ends. Variable domain in full (rest from reference TRBV5-4 and TRBJ2-1): ETGVTQSPTHLIKTRGQQVTLRCSSQSGHNTVSWYQQALGQGPQFIFQYYREEENGRGNFPPRFSGLQFPNYSSELNVNALELDDSALYLCASSFRADRYNEQFFGPGTRLTVL.

This CDR3 reads CSVQGQGGTPSYEQYF. The DNA of the CDR3 is TGCAGCGTTCAGGGACAGGGGGGTACCCCCTCCTACGAGCAGTACTTC. This chain connects TRBV29-1 to TRBJ2-7; 11 positions match TRBD1. This CDR3 contains 16 residues. Looked up from germline, CDR1 is SQVTM and CDR2 is ANQGSEA. V shed 5 bases and J 0 bases; nucleotides not matched to a gene: 9.

This sequence joins TRBV4-1 and TRBJ1-4, with 9 nucleotides matching TRBD1. Germline V gene data show CDR1 as MGHRA and CDR2 as YSYEKL. CDR3 length equals 14 residues. V gave up 5 bases and J gave up 6 bases; unmatched junction bases: 4. CDR3 DNA sequence: TGCGCCAGCAGCGTCCGGGACAGGGATGAAAAACTGTTTTTT. Translated: CASSVRDRDEKLFF.

The genes are TRBV6-6 and TRBJ1-3; D is possibly TRBD1 (5 bases). The CDR3 loop spans 16 amino acids. Germline CDR1 and CDR2: MNHNY and SVGAGI (reference sequence). With 6 bases removed from V and 0 bases from J, the gap between germline ends came to 15 bases. CDR3 sequence: CASSKTALNSGNTIYF. DNA of the CDR3: TGTGCCAGCAGCAAGACAGCTCTTAACTCTGGAAACACCATATATTTT.